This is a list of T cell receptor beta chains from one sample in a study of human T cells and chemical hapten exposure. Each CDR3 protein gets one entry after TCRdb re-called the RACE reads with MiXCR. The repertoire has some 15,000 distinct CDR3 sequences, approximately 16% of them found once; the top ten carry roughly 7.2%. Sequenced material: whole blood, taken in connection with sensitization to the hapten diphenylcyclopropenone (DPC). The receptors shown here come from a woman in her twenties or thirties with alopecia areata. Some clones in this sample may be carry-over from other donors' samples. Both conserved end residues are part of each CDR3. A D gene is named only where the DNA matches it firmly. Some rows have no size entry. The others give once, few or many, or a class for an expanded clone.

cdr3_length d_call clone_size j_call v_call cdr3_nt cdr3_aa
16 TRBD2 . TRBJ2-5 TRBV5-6 TGTGCCAGCAGCGGGATGGCTAGCGGGTTATCACGGACCCAGTACTTC CASSGMASGLSRTQYF
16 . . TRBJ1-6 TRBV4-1 TGCGCCAGCAGCCTCACTGGGGGGGGGCCTAATTCACCCCTCCACTTT CASSLTGGGPNSPLHF
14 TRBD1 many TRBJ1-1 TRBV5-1 TGCGCCAGCAGCTCGGGACAGAAGAACACTGAAGCTTTCTTT CASSSGQKNTEAFF
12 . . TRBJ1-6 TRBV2 TGTGCCAGCCTAATAGATAATTCACCCCTCCACTTT CASLIDNSPLHF
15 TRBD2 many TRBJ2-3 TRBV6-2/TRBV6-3 TGTGCCAGCAACCCAGCGGGGGGCAGCACAGATACGCAGTATTTT CASNPAGGSTDTQYF
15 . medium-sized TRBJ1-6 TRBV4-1 TGCGCCAGCAGCCAATTTGGAGAGAGGGTGTTATCCCTCCACTTT CASSQFGERVLSLHF
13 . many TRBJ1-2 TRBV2 TGTGCCAGCACCCCCGGAGGCGGAGTCGGCTACACCTTC CASTPGGGVGYTF
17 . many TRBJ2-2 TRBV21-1 TGTGCCAGCATCCCTCCGGGACAGGGGGCGCCCACCGGGGAGCTGTTTTTT CASIPPGQGAPTGELFF
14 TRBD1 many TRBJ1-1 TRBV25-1 TGTGCCAGCAGAGCGACAGGGGTGAACACTGAAGCTTTCTTT CASRATGVNTEAFF
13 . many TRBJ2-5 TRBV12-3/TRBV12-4 TGTGCCAGCAGTTTGAACCAACAAGAGACCCAGTACTTC CASSLNQQETQYF
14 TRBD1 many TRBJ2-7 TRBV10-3 TGTGCCATCAGTGAGGACAGGGCGACCTACGAGCAGTACTTC CAISEDRATYEQYF
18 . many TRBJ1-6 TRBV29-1 TGCAGCGTTGCCACCCCGTTGAGTCCCAGCTCCTATAATTCACCCCTCCACTTT CSVATPLSPSSYNSPLHF
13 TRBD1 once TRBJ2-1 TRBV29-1 TGCAGCGTTGAGGACAGGGGATACAATGAGCAGTTCTTC CSVEDRGYNEQFF
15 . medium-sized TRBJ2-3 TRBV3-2 TGTGCCAGCAGCCAAGAGAGCGGGATAGCAGATACGCAGTATTTT CASSQESGIADTQYF
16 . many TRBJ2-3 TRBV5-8 TGTGCCAGCAGCTCGGGAAACGGGGGCTTCACAGATACGCAGTATTTT CASSSGNGGFTDTQYF
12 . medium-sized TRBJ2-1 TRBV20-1 TGCAGTGGGGAAACAGGGTATAATGAGCAGTTCTTC CSGETGYNEQFF
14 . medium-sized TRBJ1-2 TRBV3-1 TGTGCCAGCAGCCAAGATCAGGGTGGCTACGGCTACACCTTC CASSQDQGGYGYTF
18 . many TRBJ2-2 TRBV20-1 TGCAGTGCTAGAAAACTACCCCCAACGGGGTCGAACACCGGGGAGCTGTTTTTT CSARKLPPTGSNTGELFF
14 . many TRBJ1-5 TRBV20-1 TGCAGTGTCATCTCCCCGGTGGGCAATCAGCCCCAGCATTTT CSVISPVGNQPQHF
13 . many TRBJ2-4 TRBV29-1 TGCAGCGTTGAACCGACCGCCCGAAACATTCAGTACTTC CSVEPTARNIQYF
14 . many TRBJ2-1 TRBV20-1 TGCAGTGCTCCCCGGGAGCGGTACTACAATGAGCAGTTCTTC CSAPRERYYNEQFF
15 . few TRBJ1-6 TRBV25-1 TGTGCCAGCAGTGTCGGGGGAAGCTTTAATTCACCCCTCCACTTT CASSVGGSFNSPLHF
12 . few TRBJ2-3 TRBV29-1 TGCAGCGTTGAGCGGCCGCCAGATACGCAGTATTTT CSVERPPDTQYF
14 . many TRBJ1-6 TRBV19 TGTGCCAGTAGTACTGGGACCGAAAATTCACCCCTCCACTTT CASSTGTENSPLHF
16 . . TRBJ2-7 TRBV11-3 TGTGCCAGCAGCCCAGGTGGGTTCGGCGGAACCTACGAGCAGTACTTC CASSPGGFGGTYEQYF
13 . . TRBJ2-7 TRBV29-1 TGCAGCGTTGAAGAACCCCCGTCGTACGAGCAGTACTTC CSVEEPPSYEQYF
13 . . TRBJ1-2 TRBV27 TGTGCCAGCAGTAGGGCGGGGGCTGATGGCTACACCTTC CASSRAGADGYTF
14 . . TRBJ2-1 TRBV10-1 TGCGCCAGCAGTGAGCAGGTTGGAAACAATGAGCAGTTCTTC CASSEQVGNNEQFF
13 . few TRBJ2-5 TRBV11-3 TGTGCCAGCAGCGCTAGCGTAGTGGAGACCCAGTACTTC CASSASVVETQYF
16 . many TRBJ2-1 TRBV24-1 TGTGCCACCAGTGATGCCCCACCGGGGTTAGCCGCTGAGCAGTTCTTC CATSDAPPGLAAEQFF
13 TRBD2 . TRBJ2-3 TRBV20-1 TGCAGTGCTAAGCGGGAGGCCACAGATACGCAGTATTTT CSAKREATDTQYF
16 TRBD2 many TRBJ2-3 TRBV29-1 TGCAGCGTTGACGAGACTAGCGGGGGCCGCGGAGATACGCAGTATTTT CSVDETSGGRGDTQYF
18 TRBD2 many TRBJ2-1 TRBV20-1 TGCAGTGCTAGAGCCCTAGGACTAGCGGGAGTTAGCTACAATGAGCAGTTCTTC CSARALGLAGVSYNEQFF
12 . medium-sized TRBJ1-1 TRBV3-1 TGTGCCAGCAGCCGAGGCACCCCTGAAGCTTTCTTT CASSRGTPEAFF
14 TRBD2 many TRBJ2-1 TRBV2 TGTGCCAGCTATAGCGGGGCCTTTGCAAATGAGCAGTTCTTC CASYSGAFANEQFF
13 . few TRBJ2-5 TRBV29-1 TGCAGCGTTGGTCGGGCGACTCAAGAGACCCAGTACTTC CSVGRATQETQYF
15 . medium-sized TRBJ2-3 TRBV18 TGTGCCAGCTCACCACCGACCATAGCCACAGATACGCAGTATTTT CASSPPTIATDTQYF